This is a list of T cell receptor beta chains from one sample in a study of T cell repertoires in cytomegalovirus infection. TCRdb called the reads again in MiXCR, with one record for every CDR3 protein. Altogether some 560,000 distinct CDR3 sequences are present, just under 40% being singletons, with the ten largest covering around 48%. These receptors' targets are unknown. Sample: cultured PBMCs, taken from culture after CMV antigen stimulation. The receptors shown here come from a human donor in good health (CMV status not recorded). Some clones in this sample may be carry-over from other donors' samples. The CDR3 runs from the conserved cysteine through the conserved F or W. A D gene is named only where the DNA matches it firmly. Clone size appears in some rows only: once, few, many, or a class for an expanded clone.

D	length	size	J	V	DNA	CDR3
TRBD1	14	.	TRBJ1-5	TRBV19	TGTGCCAGTATGGGGCGGGACAGGTTGCGGCCCCAGCATTTT	CASMGRDRLRPQHF
TRBD2	16	.	TRBJ2-7	TRBV4-3	TGCGCCAGCAGCCAAGAGTCTCTAGCGGGAGGCTACGAGCAGTACTTC	CASSQESLAGGYEQYF
.	13	few	TRBJ1-2	TRBV7-8	TGTGCCAGCAGCTTGCAGAGGAACTATGGCTACACCTTC	CASSLQRNYGYTF
TRBD1	14	.	TRBJ1-5	TRBV6-2/TRBV6-3	TGTGCCAGCAGCCCGGGACAGATGAATCAGCCCCAGCATTTT	CASSPGQMNQPQHF
TRBD1	16	.	TRBJ2-2	TRBV7-9	TGTGCCAGCAGACCGGACAGGGCAACGAACACCGGGGAGCTGTTTTTT	CASRPDRATNTGELFF
.	16	.	TRBJ1-6	TRBV6-5	TGTGCCAGCAGTTACGCGGGGGGCCTTAATAATTCACCCCTCCACTTT	CASSYAGGLNNSPLHF
.	14	few	TRBJ2-5	TRBV28	TGTGCCAGCAGAACCTGGGGCCAGGGGGAGACCCAGTACTTC	CASRTWGQGETQYF
.	15	.	TRBJ1-5	TRBV7-2	TGTGCCAGCAGCCCGGACGTATATAGCAATCAGCCCCAGCATTTT	CASSPDVYSNQPQHF
.	15	.	TRBJ1-6	TRBV7-2	TGTGCCAGCAGCTTATGGCCAGGGAAGGATTCACCCCTCCACTTT	CASSLWPGKDSPLHF
.	13	few	TRBJ1-5	TRBV9	TGTGCCAGCAGTGCGGATAGCAATCAGCCCCAGCATTTT	CASSADSNQPQHF
.	17	.	TRBJ1-6	TRBV20-1	TGCAGTGCTAGAGATCGAGCCAGGGAGAACTATAATTCACCCCTCCACTTT	CSARDRARENYNSPLHF
.	14	.	TRBJ1-5	TRBV2	TGTGCCAGCAGTGCCCAGGGAATAGGTCAGCCCCAGCATTTT	CASSAQGIGQPQHF
.	16	.	TRBJ2-1	TRBV4-2	TGTGCCAGCAGCCCATGGACAGGGAGGGGTTACAATGAGCAGTTCTTC	CASSPWTGRGYNEQFF